This T cell receptor (beta chain) was observed in a study of identifying expanded T cells in peripheral blood. Study-level points and caveats: Differentially abundant clones: 0.95 to 1.5 between replicates, approximately 15 at 2 to 3 weeks, around 19 at four. Across healthy donors, higher total template counts meant significantly greater approximately two-week count variance.

Collection occurred without any documented infections or immune events in donors. Germline V CDR1 and CDR2: SNHLY, FYNNEI. The CDR3 extends over 14 amino acids. Deletions cut 3 bases from V and 8 bases from J, with 16 bases between. The protocol was immunoSEQ multiplex PCR, while the TCRdb copy is restricted to in-frame clones and leaves out a portion. The sample carries 100,000 to 150,000 clones, approximately 84% recorded once. A remark on this clone: Its antigen is currently unknown.

This receptor was identified in a person between 18 and 69 years old in good health. Sequenced: blood. V and J are TRBV2 and TRBJ1-2; D may be TRBD1 (6 bases). The CDR3 region is CASSELTGLGGYTF. The CDR3 DNA is TGTGCCAGCAGTGAGTTGACAGGTCTTGGAGGCTACACCTTC.